This T cell receptor beta chain is from a study of T cell responses to AZD1222 COVID-19 vaccine. Study as a whole: Second-dose groups at about 4 or about 12 weeks were pooled. Study-level points and caveats: Unmutated variant regions are reportedly the target of nearly half of TCRs that are spike-specific.

Using immunoSEQ multiplex PCR, the repertoire was profiled, and TCRdb retains in-frame clones only, with some absent. In the table there are some 120,000 clones, approximately 88% of which are singletons. The CDR3 extends over 16 amino acids. V was pared by 0 bases and J by 6 bases, with 3 bases of the junction left unmatched. Germline CDR1 is SGHTA and CDR2 is FQGNSA. As for this clone: Its antigen is not identified.

This material consisted of peripheral blood, taken on day 0 of AZD1222 vaccination. The sequence came from an adult in good health. The V call is TRBV7-2, the J call TRBJ2-1; 12 bases align to TRBD2. The CDR3 protein is CASSLAPSGGANEQFF. The CDR3 nucleotides are TGTGCCAGCAGCTTAGCCCCTAGCGGGGGGGCCAATGAGCAGTTCTTC.